This T cell receptor beta chain was observed in a study of T cells after yellow fever vaccination. About the research overall: Researchers used SMART-Seq v4 Ultra Low Input to prepare fractions that had low cell numbers.

TCRdb itself ran the 5' RACE reads through MiXCR, one entry per CDR3 protein. This repertoire shows about 580,000 distinct CDR3 sequences, roughly 17% found once; its top ten account for 17%. This clonotype was counted a few times. The antigen is undetermined. General study findings and limits: Though weaker, the secondary response peaked faster, on day 5 versus 15. Post-booster reappearance was seen for most primary-vaccination clones (96% CD4, around 90% CD8).

This CDR3 has 15 residues. Germline V gene lookup returns CDR1 SGHRS and CDR2 YFSETQ. V was clipped by 0 bases and J by 1 base, with 9 bases between them. The source is a man younger than 35 who received the YFV17D yellow fever vaccine. The sequencing here drew on PBMCs, taken 4 to 6 days after the first yellow fever vaccination. This chain connects TRBV5-1 to TRBJ2-3, with TRBD1 as a possible D gene (6 bases). CDR3 protein: CASSLGQARTDTQYF. As DNA, the CDR3 is TGCGCCAGCAGCTTGGGACAGGCTCGCACAGATACGCAGTATTTT.